A selection of T cell receptor beta chains follows, all from one sample in a study of T cell changes during pregnancy in multiple sclerosis. Some clones are missing from TCRdb's copy, which holds only in-frame ones; the method was immunoSEQ multiplex PCR. Of 100,000 to 110,000 clones detected, about 92% appear once; the ten largest clones hold around 2.1%. The starting material was peripheral blood, obtained after pregnancy. The origin of the receptors is a female donor with multiple sclerosis, enrolled in a pregnancy study. CDR3s include the opening cysteine and the closing phenylalanine or tryptophan. D genes are given only for firm matches. For some rows the clone size is stated as once, few or many, or as a class when expanded; others skip it.

D gene	V gene	CDR3 length	clone size	J gene	CDR3 DNA	CDR3 protein
.	TRBV18	13	.	TRBJ1-5	TGTGCCAGCTCAGCCCAGGGCAATCAGCCCCAGCATTTT	CASSAQGNQPQHF
.	TRBV2	16	.	TRBJ2-5	TGTGCCAGCAGTTTCCGGGACAACGGAGGTGTAGAGACCCAGTACTTC	CASSFRDNGGVETQYF
.	TRBV6-1	13	.	TRBJ2-7	TGTGCCAGCAGCGGACAGAGCTCCTACGAGCAGTACTTC	CASSGQSSYEQYF
TRBD1	TRBV5-1	15	few	TRBJ2-7	TGCGCCAGCAGCTTAATCCTCCAGGGGGCTAACGAGCAGTACTTC	CASSLILQGANEQYF
.	TRBV6-5	14	once	TRBJ1-6	TGTGCCAGCAGTTCGACCCAAGCTAGGTCACCCCTCCACTTT	CASSSTQARSPLHF
TRBD1	TRBV6-5	15	.	TRBJ2-5	TGTGCCAGCAGTTACGGACAGGGCGTTCGAGAGACCCAGTACTTC	CASSYGQGVRETQYF
TRBD2	TRBV19	18	.	TRBJ2-3	TGTGCCAGTAGTCCAACTAGCGGGAGGGCCCGGAGCACAGATACGCAGTATTTT	CASSPTSGRARSTDTQYF
TRBD1	TRBV2	14	.	TRBJ1-1	TGTGCCAGCAGTTTTACAGGGGGTTTAACTGAAGCTTTCTTT	CASSFTGGLTEAFF
.	TRBV9	14	.	TRBJ1-2	TGTGCCAGCAGCAGCAGGGGAGCCAACTATGGCTACACCTTC	CASSSRGANYGYTF
.	TRBV12-5	13	.	TRBJ1-2	TGTGCTAGTGGTTTGGAACAGGACTATGGCTACACCTTC	CASGLEQDYGYTF
TRBD1	TRBV5-4	15	.	TRBJ2-7	TGTGCCAGCAGCAGTCTACGACAGGGGCTGTACGAGCAGTACTTC	CASSSLRQGLYEQYF
.	TRBV7-6	16	.	TRBJ2-2	TGTGCCAGCAGCTTAGACTACGGGGCGAACACCGGGGAGCTGTTTTTT	CASSLDYGANTGELFF
.	TRBV5-1	15	.	TRBJ2-2	TGCGCCAGCAGCTTGGTCGGAGAGGGGGCCGGGGAGCTGTTTTTT	CASSLVGEGAGELFF
.	TRBV7-2	14	.	TRBJ1-1	TGTGCCAGCAGCTTAGTGGAGCTTAACACTGAAGCTTTCTTT	CASSLVELNTEAFF
TRBD2	TRBV5-1	16	.	TRBJ2-3	TGCGCCAGCAGCTTGGGGGGGGGTCGAAGCACAGATACGCAGTATTTT	CASSLGGGRSTDTQYF
TRBD1	TRBV5-1	15	.	TRBJ2-7	TGCGCCAGCAGCACAGTCCGGGACAGGGGGTACGAGCAGTACTTC	CASSTVRDRGYEQYF